This record covers a single T cell receptor (beta chain). Participants spanned ages about 18 to 95 years and resided in 20 to 25 US areas. Categorization into cohorts depended on clinical history that participants reported. The V gene's germline CDR1 is LNHDA and CDR2 SQIVND (reference sequence). CDR3 length equals 13 residues. The V gene lost 6 bases and the J gene lost 4 bases, with 12 bases spanning the gap. The table came from immunoSEQ multiplex PCR; TCRdb's copy has only in-frame clones and leaves some out. This table has about 170,000 clones, about 86% appearing once. This entry comes from a study of blood T cell repertoires in COVID-19. Across the study: The United States, Italy and Spain provided the acute and convalescent COVID-19 samples. T cells, B-cell-depleted T cells, or PBMCs supplied cDNA or gDNA.

The sequence came from a woman in her forties or fifties in a cohort exposed to, infected with or recovered from COVID-19 (not recorded which). The sequencing sample was made of PBMCs or T cells enriched from blood (not recorded which). This sequence joins TRBV19 and TRBJ1-2, with D perhaps TRBD1 (5 bases). The CDR3 here is CASRKTDSYGYTF. CDR3 nucleotides: TGTGCCAGTAGGAAGACAGATTCCTATGGCTACACCTTC.